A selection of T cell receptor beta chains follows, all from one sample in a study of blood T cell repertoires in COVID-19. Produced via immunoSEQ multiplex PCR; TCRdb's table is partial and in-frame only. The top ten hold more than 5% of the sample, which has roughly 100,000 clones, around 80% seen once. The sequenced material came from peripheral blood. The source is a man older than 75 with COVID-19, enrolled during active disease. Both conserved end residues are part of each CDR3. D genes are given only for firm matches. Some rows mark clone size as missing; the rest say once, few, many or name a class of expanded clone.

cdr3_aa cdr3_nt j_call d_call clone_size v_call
CASSETTGGAREKLFF TGTGCCAGCAGTGAGACGACAGGGGGCGCAAGGGAAAAACTGTTTTTT TRBJ1-4 TRBD1 NA TRBV25-1
CASSYGPGRGETQYF TGTGCCAGCAGTTACGGCCCGGGGAGGGGAGAGACCCAGTACTTC TRBJ2-5 TRBD2 few TRBV6-2/TRBV6-3
CSASWGGSGNTIYF TGCAGTGCTAGTTGGGGGGGCAGTGGAAACACCATATATTTT TRBJ1-3 NA NA TRBV20-1
CASSLPAGATQSSYNEQFF TGCGCCAGCAGCTTGCCAGCGGGAGCTACCCAAAGCTCCTACAATGAGCAGTTCTTC TRBJ2-1 TRBD2 NA TRBV5-1
CAWDTRGWNEQFF TGTGCCTGGGACACCCGGGGTTGGAATGAGCAGTTCTTC TRBJ2-1 NA NA TRBV30
CAISHGQGVGETQYF TGTGCCATCAGTCATGGACAGGGGGTTGGAGAGACCCAGTACTTC TRBJ2-5 TRBD1 NA TRBV10-3
CASSFSGNTEAFF TGTGCCAGCAGCTTCTCAGGGAACACTGAAGCTTTCTTT TRBJ1-1 NA NA TRBV7-9
CASSTDREEQFF TGTGCCAGCAGCACGGACAGGGAGGAGCAGTTCTTC TRBJ2-1 TRBD1 few TRBV28
CATSDFQGSGGYTF TGTGCCACCAGTGATTTTCAGGGATCCGGTGGCTACACCTTC TRBJ1-2 NA NA TRBV24-1
CASLLRAGPTEAFF TGTGCCAGTTTACTTAGAGCAGGGCCCACTGAAGCTTTCTTT TRBJ1-1 NA NA TRBV19
CASSPWQVNTEAFF TGCGCCAGCAGCCCCTGGCAGGTAAACACTGAAGCTTTCTTT TRBJ1-1 NA NA TRBV5-1
CASSLGQGSSYEQYF TGCGCCAGCAGCTTGGGGCAGGGGAGCTCCTACGAGCAGTACTTC TRBJ2-7 NA NA TRBV5-1
CASSDSAGAQPQHF TGTGCCAGCAGTGATTCGGCAGGGGCACAGCCCCAGCATTTT TRBJ1-5 NA NA TRBV2
CATSDLTGYGYTF TGTGCCACCAGTGATTTGACAGGCTATGGCTACACCTTC TRBJ1-2 NA few TRBV24-1
CASSLEMKDRGNSPLHF TGTGCCAGCAGCTTAGAAATGAAGGACAGGGGAAATTCACCCCTCCACTTT TRBJ1-6 TRBD1 few TRBV7-2
CASSPGGGAAYGYTF TGTGCCAGCAGTCCCGGGGGGGGCGCTGCCTATGGCTACACCTTC TRBJ1-2 NA NA TRBV28
CSVPTGVGYGYTF TGCAGCGTTCCGACAGGGGTCGGCTATGGCTACACCTTC TRBJ1-2 TRBD1 NA TRBV29-1
CASMWGGPNSYEQYF TGTGCCAGCATGTGGGGGGGCCCTAATTCCTACGAGCAGTACTTC TRBJ2-7 NA NA TRBV6-5
CASSFRGRTSGNTIYF TGTGCCAGCAGCTTCAGGGGTCGAACCTCTGGAAACACCATATATTTT TRBJ1-3 NA NA TRBV7-9
CASSLWGEGADTQYF TGCGCCAGCAGCCTTTGGGGGGAGGGCGCAGATACGCAGTATTTT TRBJ2-3 TRBD2 NA TRBV4-1
CACRLGPYEQFF TGTGCCTGCCGACTAGGTCCGTATGAGCAGTTCTTC TRBJ2-1 NA NA TRBV30
CASSLQGAGADTQYF TGTGCCAGCAGTCTACAGGGAGCGGGGGCAGATACGCAGTATTTT TRBJ2-3 TRBD2 NA TRBV3-1/TRBV3-2
CASSLRSGRADEQYF TGCGCCAGCAGCTTGCGGAGCGGGAGGGCGGACGAGCAGTACTTC TRBJ2-7 TRBD2 NA TRBV5-1
CAWDHSGAYRETQYF TGTGCCTGGGACCATAGCGGGGCCTACAGGGAGACGCAGTATTTT TRBJ2-3 TRBD2 NA TRBV30
CASSFAEDTQYF TGTGCCAGCAGCTTTGCCGAGGATACGCAGTATTTT TRBJ2-3 NA NA TRBV11-1
CASSLQGRNTEAFF TGCGCCAGCAGCCTACAGGGGCGGAACACTGAAGCTTTCTTT TRBJ1-1 TRBD1 NA TRBV4-1
CASSLTVNEKLFF TGCGCCAGCAGCTTGACAGTTAATGAAAAACTGTTTTTT TRBJ1-4 NA NA TRBV5-1
CASSPSQGRDTEAFF TGCGCCAGCAGCCCGTCACAGGGGAGAGACACTGAAGCTTTCTTT TRBJ1-1 TRBD1 NA TRBV5-1
CASSPAGGLASKSEQYF TGTGCCAGCTCACCCGCGGGGGGACTAGCGAGTAAGTCCGAGCAGTACTTC TRBJ2-7 TRBD2 NA TRBV18
CAWSVLGNGYTF TGTGCCTGGAGTGTCCTCGGGAATGGCTACACCTTC TRBJ1-2 NA NA TRBV30
CASSGQGWSPLHF TGTGCCAGCAGTGGTCAGGGTTGGTCACCCCTCCACTTT TRBJ1-6 NA NA TRBV25-1
CSVAERTGGHEAFF TGCAGCGTTGCCGAGCGGACGGGAGGCCATGAAGCTTTCTTT TRBJ1-1 NA few TRBV29-1
CASSAVGLGNSPLHF TGTGCCAGCAGCGCGGTGGGGCTGGGGAATTCACCCCTCCACTTT TRBJ1-6 NA NA TRBV7-2
CASSLAGQYYGYTF TGTGCCAGCAGTTTGGCTGGCCAGTACTATGGCTACACCTTC TRBJ1-2 NA NA TRBV28
CATSDPPGYEQYF TGTGCCACCAGTGACCCTCCGGGGTACGAGCAGTACTTC TRBJ2-7 NA NA TRBV24-1
CASRTIGTVQYF TGTGCCAGCAGAACAATCGGGACAGTACAGTATTTT TRBJ2-3 TRBD1 NA TRBV11-2
CASSPLGLAGDTGELFF TGTGCCAGCAGTCCCCTGGGGCTAGCGGGAGACACCGGGGAGCTGTTTTTT TRBJ2-2 TRBD2 NA TRBV4-2
CASSFGTGGYEQYF TGTGCCAGCAGTTTTGGGACAGGGGGCTACGAGCAGTACTTC TRBJ2-7 TRBD1 NA TRBV27
CATSRGAEREGLDYNEQFF TGTGCCACCAGCAGAGGAGCGGAGCGGGAGGGCCTGGACTACAATGAGCAGTTCTTC TRBJ2-1 TRBD2 NA TRBV15
CASRETGGFNYGYTF TGTGCCAGCAGAGAAACAGGGGGCTTTAACTATGGCTACACCTTC TRBJ1-2 TRBD1 once TRBV28
CASSQGPISNQPQHF TGTGCCAGCAGCCAAGGGCCCATTAGCAATCAGCCCCAGCATTTT TRBJ1-5 NA once TRBV3-1/TRBV3-2
CASSDRYEQYF TGTGCCAGCAGCGACAGGTACGAGCAGTACTTC TRBJ2-7 NA NA TRBV28
CASSLSRRGKETQYF TGTGCCAGCAGTTTATCGAGGCGGGGAAAAGAGACCCAGTACTTC TRBJ2-5 NA NA TRBV28
CASSQDPGGPHSPLHF TGTGCCAGCAGCCAAGATCCCGGGGGGCCGCATTCACCCCTCCACTTT TRBJ1-6 NA NA TRBV4-2
CASSQEGDRWLGGTSPLHF TGTGCCAGCAGCCAAGAGGGCGACAGGTGGTTAGGGGGAACGTCACCCCTCCACTTT TRBJ1-6 NA NA TRBV3-1/TRBV3-2
CASSQGSSGVDTQYF TGCGCCAGCAGCCAAGGGTCTAGCGGGGTAGATACGCAGTATTTT TRBJ2-3 TRBD2 NA TRBV4-1
CASSLEVRGAKTQYF TGTGCCAGCAGCTTAGAAGTACGCGGAGCGAAGACCCAGTACTTC TRBJ2-5 NA NA TRBV11-2
CSAADTEAFF TGCAGCGCGGCGGACACTGAAGCTTTCTTT TRBJ1-1 NA NA TRBV29-1
CSARDKRGAFF TGCAGTGCTAGAGATAAAAGGGGAGCTTTCTTT TRBJ1-1 NA NA TRBV20-1
CASSFVTSGGWTQYF TGTGCCAGCAGTTTTGTAACTAGCGGTGGGTGGACCCAGTACTTC TRBJ2-5 TRBD2 once TRBV27
CASGFSGNTIYF TGTGCCTCAGGGTTCTCTGGAAACACCATATATTTT TRBJ1-3 NA NA TRBV6-5